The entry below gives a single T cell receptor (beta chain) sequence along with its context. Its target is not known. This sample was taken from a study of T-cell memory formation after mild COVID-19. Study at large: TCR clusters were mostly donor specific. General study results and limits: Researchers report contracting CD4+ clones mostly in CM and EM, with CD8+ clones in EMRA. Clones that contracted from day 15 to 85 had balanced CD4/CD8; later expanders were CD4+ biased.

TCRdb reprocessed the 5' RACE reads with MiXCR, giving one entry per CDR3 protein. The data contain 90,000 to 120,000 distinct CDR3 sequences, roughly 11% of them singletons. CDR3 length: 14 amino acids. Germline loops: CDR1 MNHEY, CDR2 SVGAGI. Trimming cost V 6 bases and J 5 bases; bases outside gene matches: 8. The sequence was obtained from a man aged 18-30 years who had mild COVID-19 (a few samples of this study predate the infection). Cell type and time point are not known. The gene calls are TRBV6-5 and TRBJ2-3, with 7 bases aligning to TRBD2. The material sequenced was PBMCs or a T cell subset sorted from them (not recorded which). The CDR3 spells CASSPTTSQDTQYF. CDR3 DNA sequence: TGTGCCAGCAGCCCTACGACTAGCCAAGATACGCAGTATTTT.